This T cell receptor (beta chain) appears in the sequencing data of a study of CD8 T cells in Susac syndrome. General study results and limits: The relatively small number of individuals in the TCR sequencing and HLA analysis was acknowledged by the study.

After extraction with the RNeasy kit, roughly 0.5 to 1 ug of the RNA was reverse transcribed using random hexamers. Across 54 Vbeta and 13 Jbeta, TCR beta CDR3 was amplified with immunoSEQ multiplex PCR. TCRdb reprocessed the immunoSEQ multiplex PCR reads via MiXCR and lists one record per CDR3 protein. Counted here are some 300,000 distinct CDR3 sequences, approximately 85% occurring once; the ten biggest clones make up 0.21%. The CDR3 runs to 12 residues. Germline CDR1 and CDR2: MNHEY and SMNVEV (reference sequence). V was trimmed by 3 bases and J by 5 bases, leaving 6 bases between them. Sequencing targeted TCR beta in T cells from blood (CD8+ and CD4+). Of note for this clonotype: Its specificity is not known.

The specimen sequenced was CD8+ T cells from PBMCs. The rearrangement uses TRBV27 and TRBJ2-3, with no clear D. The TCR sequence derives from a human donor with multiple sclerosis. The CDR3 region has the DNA TGTGCCAGCAGTTTCCTAGAAGATACGCAGTATTTT. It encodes CASSFLEDTQYF.